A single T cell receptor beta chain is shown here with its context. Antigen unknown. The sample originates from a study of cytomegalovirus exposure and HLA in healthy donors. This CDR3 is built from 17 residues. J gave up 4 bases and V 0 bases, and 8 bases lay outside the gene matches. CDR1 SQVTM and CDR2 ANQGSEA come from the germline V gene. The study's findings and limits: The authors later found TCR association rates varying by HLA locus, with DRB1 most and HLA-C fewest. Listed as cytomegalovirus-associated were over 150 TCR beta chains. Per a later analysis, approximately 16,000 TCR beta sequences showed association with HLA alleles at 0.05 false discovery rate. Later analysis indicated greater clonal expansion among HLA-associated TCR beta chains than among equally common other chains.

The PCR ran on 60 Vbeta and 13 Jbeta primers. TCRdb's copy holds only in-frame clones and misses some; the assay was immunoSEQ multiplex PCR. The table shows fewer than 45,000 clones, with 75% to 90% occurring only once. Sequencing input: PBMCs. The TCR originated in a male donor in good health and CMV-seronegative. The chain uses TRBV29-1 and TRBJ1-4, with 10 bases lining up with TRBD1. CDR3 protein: CSVEDYGTGARNEKLFF. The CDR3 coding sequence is TGCAGCGTTGAAGATTACGGGACAGGGGCCCGTAATGAAAAACTGTTTTTT.